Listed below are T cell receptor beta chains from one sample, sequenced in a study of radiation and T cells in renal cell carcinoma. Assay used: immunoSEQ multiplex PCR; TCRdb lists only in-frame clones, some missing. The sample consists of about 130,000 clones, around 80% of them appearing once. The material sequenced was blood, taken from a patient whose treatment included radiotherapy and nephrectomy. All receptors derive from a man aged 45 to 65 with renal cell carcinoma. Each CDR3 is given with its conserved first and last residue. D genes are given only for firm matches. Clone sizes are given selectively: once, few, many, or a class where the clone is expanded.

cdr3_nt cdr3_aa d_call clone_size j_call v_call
TGTGCCTGGTTGTCTGACAGCTACGAGCAGTACTTC CAWLSDSYEQYF - - TRBJ2-7 TRBV30
TGTGCCATCATTTCGAATTACAATGAGCAGTTCTTC CAIISNYNEQFF - - TRBJ2-1 TRBV10-3
TGTGCCAGCAGTGAGGGCGGGGGGAGTCCAGATACGCAGTATTTT CASSEGGGSPDTQYF TRBD2 - TRBJ2-3 TRBV25-1
TGTGCCAGCAGGAGGGAAGGCTATGGCTACACCTTC CASRREGYGYTF - - TRBJ1-2 TRBV28
TGTGCCAGCAGTTCCCTGGACAGGGGTATGCAGCCCCAGCATTTT CASSSLDRGMQPQHF TRBD1 many TRBJ1-5 TRBV6-6
TGTGCCAGCAGCTTGGTAGTAGCGGGGGTTGGTGAGACCCAGTACTTC CASSLVVAGVGETQYF TRBD2 - TRBJ2-5 TRBV5-4
TGTGCCAACAGCCAAGAGGACTGGCTCCAAGAGACCCAGTACTTC CANSQEDWLQETQYF - once TRBJ2-5 TRBV14
TGCAGCATAGGACAGGGCAAGGGAGAAAAACTGTTTTTT CSIGQGKGEKLFF TRBD1 - TRBJ1-4 TRBV29-1
TGTGCCAGCAGCTTAGGTCAGACAGGGGGACATGAAAAACTGTTTTTT CASSLGQTGGHEKLFF TRBD1 - TRBJ1-4 TRBV11-2
TGTGCCTGGAGTCGAACCGGTAGAGGGGACATTCAGTACTTC CAWSRTGRGDIQYF - - TRBJ2-4 TRBV30
TGTGCCAGCAGTGGGAGAGACAGTCAACTTTACGAGCAGTACTTC CASSGRDSQLYEQYF - - TRBJ2-7 TRBV6-1
TGCAGTGCCGGCGGAGGGGGCTACACCTTC CSAGGGGYTF - - TRBJ1-2 TRBV20-1
TGTGCCAGCAGACCTCGGTCCGGGCAGGACACTGAAGCTTTCTTT CASRPRSGQDTEAFF - once TRBJ1-1 TRBV7-2
TGTGCCAGTTCACGGGAGATCTCCTACGAGCAGTACTTC CASSREISYEQYF - - TRBJ2-7 TRBV6-6
TGTGCCAGCAGCCCTCACCCTAATGAAAAACTGTTTTTT CASSPHPNEKLFF - - TRBJ1-4 TRBV9
TGCAGCGCGGGGGATCGAGGAAATGAGCAGTTCTTC CSAGDRGNEQFF - once TRBJ2-1 TRBV29-1
TGTGCCAGCAGCCAGCCGGACAGGAACACTGAAGCTTTCTTT CASSQPDRNTEAFF - few TRBJ1-1 TRBV4-2
TGTGCCAGCAGTCCACATAGACAGGGGGTCTACGAGCAGTACTTC CASSPHRQGVYEQYF TRBD1 - TRBJ2-7 TRBV27
TGTGCCAGCAGTAACAGGGGGCGCGGTCAGTTTTTT CASSNRGRGQFF TRBD1 - TRBJ1-4 TRBV28
TGTGCCAGCAGTGAAGAGTGGTCTGAAGCTTTCTTT CASSEEWSEAFF - - TRBJ1-1 TRBV6-1
TGTGCCACCCACCCCAGGGCTGGAAACACCATATATTTT CATHPRAGNTIYF - - TRBJ1-3 TRBV19
TGTGCCAGCAGTTACGGGCCCTTATCCTACGAGCAGTACTTC CASSYGPLSYEQYF - - TRBJ2-7 TRBV6-5
TGTGCCAGCAAACCGGACAGGGGTTACGAAAAACTGTTTTTT CASKPDRGYEKLFF TRBD1 - TRBJ1-4 TRBV6-6
TGTGCCATCGTGGCGGGGCCCAATCAGCCCCAGCATTTT CAIVAGPNQPQHF - - TRBJ1-5 TRBV10-3
TGCGCCAGCAGCTTGGCCCGACAGGGGAGTATGGAGACCCAGTACTTC CASSLARQGSMETQYF TRBD1 - TRBJ2-5 TRBV5-1
TGCGCCAGCAGCTCCGGATGGGACGCCGAGGGGACTGAAGCTTTCTTT CASSSGWDAEGTEAFF - - TRBJ1-1 TRBV5-1
TGCGCCAGCAGCCAACTGTCGGGACCAAATGAAAAACTGTTTTTT CASSQLSGPNEKLFF - few TRBJ1-4 TRBV4-1
TGTGCCAGTAGTATTCAAGACGGCATTTACGAGCAGTACTTC CASSIQDGIYEQYF - - TRBJ2-7 TRBV19
TGTGCCAGCAGTGATTCAGCGCGAGGGTACTATGGCTACACCTTC CASSDSARGYYGYTF - - TRBJ1-2 TRBV6-1
TGTGCCAGCAGCGTAGTGGGACAGGGGGTAACAGATACGCAGTATTTT CASSVVGQGVTDTQYF TRBD1 - TRBJ2-3 TRBV9
TGTGCCAGTAGTAGCAGGGTAGATCAGCCCCAGCATTTT CASSSRVDQPQHF - - TRBJ1-5 TRBV19
TGTGCCAGCAGCCTTGGGACAGGGGTAGGAAACACCATATATTTT CASSLGTGVGNTIYF TRBD1 - TRBJ1-3 TRBV5-5
TGTGCCAGCAGCCAAGGTAGGGAGAGAACTAACTATGGCTACACCTTC CASSQGRERTNYGYTF - - TRBJ1-2 TRBV4-2
TGTGCCAGCTCCCGGTCCGGGACTAGCGGCGAGCAGTACTTC CASSRSGTSGEQYF TRBD2 - TRBJ2-7 TRBV18
TGTGCCAGCAGCTTATTCCGACTAGCGAGCTACACCGGGGAGCTGTTTTTT CASSLFRLASYTGELFF TRBD2 - TRBJ2-2 TRBV7-9
TGTGCCAGCAGTTACTCGGAGGAGGGAGATACGCAGTATTTT CASSYSEEGDTQYF - once TRBJ2-3 TRBV6-5
TGTGCCAGCAGGCCGGGACAGGGTGATGGCTACACCTTC CASRPGQGDGYTF TRBD1 - TRBJ1-2 TRBV28
TGTGCCAGCATTGGCAGGGGTACAACCTACGAGCAGTACTTC CASIGRGTTYEQYF - - TRBJ2-7 TRBV2
TGTGCCAGCTCACCGGGACTTATCGGATCCGGCAATGAGCAGTTCTTC CASSPGLIGSGNEQFF - - TRBJ2-1 TRBV18
TGTGCCAGCAGTGAAGACAGGATCTCGGAAAAACTGTTTTTT CASSEDRISEKLFF - - TRBJ1-4 TRBV6-1
TGTGCCAGTAGTTCTGTGGACTCCGTACACGAGCAGTACTTC CASSSVDSVHEQYF - - TRBJ2-7 TRBV19
TGCGCCAGCAGCCGGACAGTCTATAATTCACCCCTCCACTTT CASSRTVYNSPLHF - - TRBJ1-6 TRBV4-1
TGCGCCAGCAGCTTGGGTAGGGTCGAGACCCAGTACTTC CASSLGRVETQYF - - TRBJ2-5 TRBV5-1
TGCGCCAGCAGCTTGGAGGGCCGGAGGGAGCAGTACTTC CASSLEGRREQYF - - TRBJ2-7 TRBV5-1
TGTGCCAGCAGCCAAATGATAAACATTCAGTACTTC CASSQMINIQYF - - TRBJ2-4 TRBV21-1
TGTGCCAGCAGCTTAGTGGCCAGACAGGGGGCGAACACCGGGGAGCTGTTTTTT CASSLVARQGANTGELFF TRBD1 - TRBJ2-2 TRBV11-2
TGTGCCAGCACCCAGGGACTAGCGCCCTCGATTGTCTTC CASTQGLAPSIVF TRBD2 - TRBJ2-7 TRBV11-1
TGTGCCATCAGTGAGTCTTCCTTGACCTTCACTGAAGCTTTCTTT CAISESSLTFTEAFF - - TRBJ1-1 TRBV10-3
TGTGCCAGCAGTTACTCGCCAGGGGTCCCCAACTACGAGCAGTACTTC CASSYSPGVPNYEQYF - - TRBJ2-7 TRBV6-6